Following are 8 T cell receptor beta chains from one sample sequenced in a study of CD8+ T cells in alopecia areata. Sequencing templates came from extracted RNA that was reverse transcribed into cDNA. Only in-frame clones appear in the TCRdb table, and some are missing; sequencing was by immunoSEQ multiplex PCR. The table shows about 97,000 clones, with around 45% occurring only once. The sample consisted of CD4+ T cells sorted from blood. These receptors all come from a human donor with alopecia areata.

The rearrangement uses TRBV4-1 and TRBJ2-7; TRBD1 agrees at 9 bases. Trimming cost V 1 base and J 2 bases; bases outside gene matches: 12. This CDR3 spans 18 amino acids. Germline V gene sequence: CDR1 MGHRA, CDR2 YSYEKL. CDR3 sequence (DNA): TGCGCCAGCAGCCAAGGTCCCGGGACAGGGCACAGTCCCTACGAGCAGTACTTC. Its protein is CASSQGPGTGHSPYEQYF.

A few counts support this clone. The rearrangement uses TRBV19 and TRBJ1-5; TRBD1 is a possible D gene (5 bases). The ends were cut back, 3 bases at V and 6 bases at J, with 12 bases in the middle. The CDR3 spans 14 residues. The germline gives CDR1 LNHDA, CDR2 SQIVND (reference sequence). Here the CDR3 DNA reads TGTGCCAGTAGTATGGACAAGTTGGTTCAGCCCCAGCATTTT. Its translation is CASSMDKLVQPQHF.

The rearrangement uses TRBV29-1 and TRBJ1-1; 9 bases line up with TRBD1. The junction had 13 bases not matched to a gene; V was cut back by 6 bases and J by 5 bases. CDR3 length equals 15 residues. Germline CDR1 is SQVTM and CDR2 is ANQGSEA. The CDR3 loop is CSVSGTGSGRTEAFF. In DNA form, the CDR3 reads TGCAGCGTGTCCGGGACAGGGAGTGGGAGGACTGAAGCTTTCTTT.

This chain links TRBV5-1 with TRBJ2-5; possibly TRBD2 for D (5 bases). Germline CDR1 and CDR2: SGHRS and YFSETQ. There are 12 residues in the CDR3. V lost 4 bases to trimming and J lost 2 bases, with 6 bases between them. CDR3 DNA: TGCGCCAGCAGCAGGGAGCAAGAGACCCAGTACTTC. It is translated as CASSREQETQYF.

The chain joins TRBV15 to TRBJ2-7; 8 bases are shared with TRBD1. This CDR3 comprises 15 residues. V trimming: 0 bases; J trimming: 5 bases; junction bases outside the gene matches: 6. Germline V lookup: CDR1 LNHNV, CDR2 YYDKDF (reference sequence). In nucleotides, the CDR3 is TGTGCCACCAGCAGAGACTTGGCCAGGGGGCACGAGCAGTACTTC. As protein: CATSRDLARGHEQYF.

At least ten counts were recorded for this clone. V gene TRBV7-2 combines with J gene TRBJ2-3; D remains ambiguous. CDR3 size: 13 residues. Germline CDR1 and CDR2: SGHTA and FQGNSA. Trimming stripped 7 bases from V and 2 bases from J, with 10 bases between. CDR3 bases: TGTGCCAGCAAGGCAGCGATCACAGATACGCAGTATTTT. Translated: CASKAAITDTQYF.

As concerns this clone: Other DNA variants within this sample encode the same CDR3. The J gene is TRBJ1-2, the V gene TRBV27; TRBD1 is a possible D gene (6 bases). CDR1 is MNHEY and CDR2 is SMNVEV in the germline V gene (reference sequence). The CDR3 is 13 amino acids. Trimming pared 2 bases from V and 7 bases from J, leaving 11 bases between. The CDR3 sequence is CASSLRGGFGYTF. DNA for the CDR3: TGTGCCAGCAGTTTAAGAGGGGGATTTGGCTACACCTTC.

Only a few counts were recorded for this clone. The junction departs from the called germline gene at one end, perhaps through a read error. The chain uses TRBV7-9 and TRBJ1-6; D is undetermined. This CDR3 comprises 11 residues. Germline CDR1 and CDR2: SEHNR and FQNEAQ (reference sequence). CDR3 DNA sequence: TGTGCCAGCAGCCCGGACGGACCCGTCCACTTT. It specifies CASSPDGPVHF.